The 26 T cell receptor beta chains reported below all come from one sample, sequenced in a study of OX40 agonist ivuxolimab in advanced cancers. Profiled with immunoSEQ multiplex PCR; TCRdb holds only in-frame clones, not every one. The repertoire holds about 32,000 clones, with roughly 76% as singletons. Sequences were derived from CD4+ or CD8+ T cells sorted from blood, sampled in a trial of the OX40 agonist ivuxolimab. The receptors originated from an adult with an advanced solid tumor such as melanoma, head and neck, liver or kidney cancer.

V gene TRBV5-1 combines with J gene TRBJ2-6; D might be TRBD1 (5 bases). Trimming removed 0 bases at V and 1 base at J, with 5 bases between. The germline V gene encodes CDR1 SGHRS and CDR2 YFSETQ. This CDR3 region has 15 residues. The CDR3 region is CASSLDRSGANVLTF. For the CDR3, the DNA is TGCGCCAGCAGCTTGGACAGGTCTGGGGCCAACGTCCTGACTTTC. The full variable domain, with the rest looked up from reference TRBV5-1 and TRBJ2-6, is KAGVTQTPRYLIKTRGQQVTLSCSPISGHRSVSWYQQTPGQGLQFLFEYFSETQRNKGNFPGRFSGRQFSNSRSEMNVSTLELGDSALYLCASSLDRSGANVLTFGAGSRLTVL.

The chain links TRBV5-1 to TRBJ2-7; 9 bases match TRBD1. This CDR3 has 15 residues. Trimming cost V 4 bases and J 0 bases; bases outside gene matches: 5. CDR1 and CDR2 from the germline V gene are SGHRS and YFSETQ. CDR3: CASSPGQGYSYEQYF. In DNA, the CDR3 is TGCGCCAGCAGCCCGGGACAGGGCTACTCCTACGAGCAGTACTTC.

The chain carries TRBV7-2 and TRBJ2-5; 8 bases line up with TRBD1. The J call could be wrong; TRBJ2-7 is a better fit for the DNA end. Germline V lookup: CDR1 SGHTA, CDR2 FQGNSA. The CDR3 spans 16 residues. The CDR3 nucleotides read TGTGCCAGCAGCTTATCGGGGCAGGGGGCTGCCTACGAGCAGTACTTC. Translated, it gives CASSLSGQGAAYEQYF.

This clone appeared a few times. J is TRBJ2-1 and V is TRBV5-6, with D unresolved. The V and J ends lost 3 bases and 2 bases respectively, with 0 bases between them. The CDR3 loop spans 11 amino acids. Germline CDR1 reads SGHDT; CDR2 reads YYEEEE. The CDR3 spells CASSSYNEQFF. DNA for the CDR3: TGTGCCAGCAGCTCCTACAATGAGCAGTTCTTC.

This chain links TRBV5-1 with TRBJ2-3; D ambiguous. Germline CDR1 and CDR2: SGHRS and YFSETQ. V was pared by 0 bases and J by 5 bases, with 4 bases between. The CDR3 extends over 12 amino acids. CDR3 DNA: TGCGCCAGCAGCTTGGAGCAAGATACGCAGTATTTT. It encodes CASSLEQDTQYF.

V and J are TRBV7-3 and TRBJ2-1; 13 nucleotides agree with TRBD2. This CDR3 has 15 residues. Looked up from germline, CDR1 is SGHTA and CDR2 is FQGTGA. V lost 4 bases to trimming and J lost 8 bases; unmatched junction nucleotides: 5. CDR3 region: CASSSTSGGADEQFF. For the CDR3, the DNA is TGTGCCAGCAGCTCAACTAGCGGGGGGGCGGATGAGCAGTTCTTC.

The sample holds a few counts of this clone. V usage is TRBV28 and J usage is TRBJ2-4; a possible D gene is TRBD1 (5 bases). The CDR3 contains 13 residues. CDR1 MDHEN and CDR2 SYDVKM come from the germline V gene. V was clipped by 4 bases and J by 1 base, with 5 bases between them. CDR3: CASSSGAKNIQYF. In DNA form, the CDR3 reads TGTGCCAGCAGTTCAGGGGCCAAAAACATTCAGTACTTC.

The chain joins TRBV10-1 to TRBJ2-1; 13 bases line up with TRBD2. Germline V gives CDR1 WNHNN, CDR2 SYGVQD (reference sequence). This CDR3 spans 14 amino acids. Losses at the gene ends were 4 bases for V and 8 bases for J; bases not matched to a gene: 2. DNA of the CDR3: TGCGCCAGCAGTGGGACTAGCGGGAGCGATGAGCAGTTCTTC. This codes for CASSGTSGSDEQFF.

The chain carries TRBV2 and TRBJ1-2, with D uncertain. This CDR3 is built from 13 residues. Trimming shortened V by 6 bases and J by 0 bases, and 8 bases separated the two germline ends. The germline CDR1 and CDR2 sequences are SNHLY and FYNNEI. CDR3 region: CASRPLANYGYTF. The CDR3 DNA sequence: TGTGCCAGCAGGCCCTTAGCTAACTATGGCTACACCTTC.

The chain carries TRBV9 and TRBJ2-1; 8 bases match TRBD2. J was trimmed by 4 bases and V by 4 bases; bases with no gene match: 7. CDR3 size: 15 residues. Germline assignment: CDR1 SGDLS and CDR2 YYNGEE. Here the CDR3 reads CASSSGTRGYNEQFF. In nucleotides, the CDR3 is TGTGCCAGCAGCTCCGGGACTAGGGGGTACAATGAGCAGTTCTTC. Full variable domain (rest looked up from reference TRBV9 and TRBJ2-1): DSGVTQTPKHLITATGQRVTLRCSPRSGDLSVYWYQQSLDQGLQFLIQYYNGEERAKGNILERFSAQQFPDLHSELNLSSLELGDSALYFCASSSGTRGYNEQFFGPGTRLTVL.

CDR3 region: CASSSRDKSYEQYF. In DNA, the CDR3 is TGTGCCAGCAGCTCGCGGGACAAGTCCTACGAGCAGTACTTC. V gene TRBV5-6 combines with J gene TRBJ2-7, with D perhaps assigned TRBD1 or TRBD2 (6 bases each). Trimming pared 3 bases from V and 1 base from J, leaving 11 bases between. Germline V gene lookup returns CDR1 SGHDT and CDR2 YYEEEE. CDR3 length equals 14 residues.

CDR3 residues: CSASPPATDTQYF. CDR3 coding DNA: TGCAGCGCCAGCCCTCCCGCCACAGATACGCAGTATTTT. The chain is built from TRBV29-1 and TRBJ2-3; D ambiguous. Germline values: CDR1 SQVTM, CDR2 ANQGSEA. The CDR3 totals 13 residues. V lost 7 bases to trimming and J lost 2 bases, with 13 bases between them.

The chain is built from TRBV6-6 and TRBJ2-7; TRBD1 is a possible D gene (6 bases). The V end lost 6 bases, the J end lost 4 bases, and 7 bases lay between the germline ends. CDR3 size: 11 residues. In germline, CDR1 is MNHNY, CDR2 SVGAGI (reference sequence). The CDR3, as DNA: TGTGCCAGCAGAACAGGGTACGAGCAGTACTTC. It translates to CASRTGYEQYF.

This chain uses TRBV28 with TRBJ2-3, with 10 bases identical to TRBD1. The ends lost 6 bases at V and 8 bases at J; junction bases unmatched: 11. Germline-derived CDR1 and CDR2 are MDHEN and SYDVKM. The CDR3 consists of 15 residues. This chain's CDR3 is CASSPPGTGVGTQYF. CDR3 sequence (DNA): TGTGCCAGCAGCCCCCCCGGGACAGGGGTGGGTACGCAGTATTTT.

The chain employs TRBV7-9 and TRBJ1-5; 11 nucleotides line up with TRBD1. V trimming: 1 base; J trimming: 6 bases; junction bases outside the gene matches: 8. Germline loops: CDR1 SEHNR, CDR2 FQNEAQ (reference sequence). This CDR3 has 17 residues. In nucleotides, the CDR3 is TGTGCCAGCAGCTTAGAATACGGACAGGGGGCGCGTCAGCCCCAGCATTTT. It encodes CASSLEYGQGARQPQHF.

This chain connects TRBV6-5 to TRBJ1-1, with a weak D call TRBD1 (5 bases). V shed 10 bases and J shed 4 bases, with 22 bases lying between them. Germline V gene data show CDR1 as MNHEY and CDR2 as SVGAGI. CDR3 length equals 15 residues. The chain's CDR3 is CATHRGVGLGTEAFF. DNA for the CDR3: TGTGCCACACATCGGGGGGTGGGGCTAGGCACTGAAGCTTTCTTT.

V is TRBV19 and J is TRBJ1-5; TRBD1 agrees at 8 bases. This CDR3 contains 14 residues. Per germline, CDR1 LNHDA and CDR2 SQIVND (reference sequence). V lost 6 bases and J lost 8; bases outside the gene matches: 9. CDR3 sequence reads: CASRNRGSVEPQHF. In DNA, the CDR3 is TGTGCCAGTAGGAACAGGGGGTCTGTTGAGCCCCAGCATTTT. Full variable domain (outside the CDR3, taken from reference TRBV19 and TRBJ1-5): DGGITQSPKYLFRKEGQNVTLSCEQNLNHDAMYWYRQDPGQGLRLIYYSQIVNDFQKGDIAEGYSVSREKKESFPLTVTSAQKNPTAFYLCASRNRGSVEPQHFGDGTRLSIL.

The chain employs TRBV7-2 and TRBJ2-1, with 8 bases fitting TRBD2. The J segment lost 7 bases and the V segment lost 1 base, leaving 3 bases of the junction unmatched. The CDR3 is made up of 14 amino acids. CDR1 and CDR2 (germline): SGHTA, FQGNSA. Here the CDR3 reads CASSLGGRQNEQFF. CDR3 bases: TGTGCCAGCAGCTTAGGCGGGAGGCAGAATGAGCAGTTCTTC.

The chain recombines TRBV28 with TRBJ1-6; maybe TRBD1 (5 bases). The germline gives CDR1 MDHEN, CDR2 SYDVKM. With 7 bases removed from V and 1 base from J, the gap between germline ends came to 11 bases. This CDR3 comprises 15 residues. CDR3 sequence reads: CASNLWGSYNSPLHF. In DNA, the CDR3 is TGTGCCAGCAACCTATGGGGGTCCTATAATTCACCCCTCCACTTT.

The genes are TRBV15 and TRBJ1-1; 8 bases fit TRBD1. V was pared by 0 bases and J by 5 bases, with 5 bases of the junction left unmatched. Germline lookup yields CDR1 LNHNV and CDR2 YYDKDF (reference sequence). CDR3 length equals 15 residues. The CDR3 protein is CATSRDGDRSTEAFF. As DNA, the CDR3 is TGTGCCACCAGCAGAGATGGGGACAGGTCGACTGAAGCTTTCTTT.

This rearrangement joins TRBV30 to TRBJ1-2, with 8 bases identical to TRBD1. Trimming at V came to 1 base and at J to 3 bases, leaving 4 bases not matched to a gene. Per the germline V gene, CDR1 is GTSNPN and CDR2 is SVGIG (reference sequence). This CDR3 region has 14 residues. The CDR3 is CAWSAAGGYYGYTF. The CDR3 DNA follows: TGTGCCTGGAGTGCGGCAGGGGGCTACTATGGCTACACCTTC.

In this sample, this clone turned up a few times. CDR3 region: CSVIGRPGPGYNEQFF. Here the CDR3 DNA reads TGCAGCGTTATTGGTCGACCGGGACCGGGGTACAATGAGCAGTTCTTC. V gene TRBV29-1 combines with J gene TRBJ2-1; the D call may be TRBD1 or TRBD2 (5 bases each). The germline V gene has CDR1 SQVTM and CDR2 ANQGSEA. V was cut by 5 bases and J by 4 bases, with 21 bases left in between. The CDR3 extends over 16 amino acids.

This clone was seen a few times. V and J are TRBV7-1 and TRBJ2-7; 10 bases map to TRBD2. TRBV7-1 is flagged as an ORF with uncertain function. The CDR3 extends over 18 amino acids. J was trimmed by 2 bases and V by 4 bases; bases with no gene match: 14. CDR3 residues: CASSFRDPAGGPTYEQYF. The CDR3 DNA reads TGTGCCAGCAGCTTTCGAGATCCAGCGGGAGGGCCTACCTACGAGCAGTACTTC.

V is TRBV10-2 and J is TRBJ2-3; the match to TRBD1 covers 7 bases. The CDR3 is 14 amino acids. J lost 1 base, V lost 3 bases, and 1 base had no gene match. The germline V gene has CDR1 WSHSY and CDR2 SAAADI. The CDR3 DNA follows: TGCGCCAGCAGTGAACAGGGGCGCACAGATACGCAGTATTTT. Translated, it gives CASSEQGRTDTQYF.

V and J are TRBV14 and TRBJ1-2; 8 bases line up with TRBD1. The V and J ends lost 1 base and 12 bases, in that order; junction bases with no gene match: 4. The CDR3 spans 12 residues. Germline values: CDR1 SGHDN, CDR2 FVKESK. CDR3 region: CASSQGTGKNTF. In DNA form, the CDR3 reads TGTGCCAGCAGCCAAGGGACAGGGAAGAACACCTTC.

The V and J genes are TRBV7-3 and TRBJ2-1; D gene ambiguous. CDR3 length equals 13 residues. V lost 3 bases and J lost 6, with 9 bases in between. Germline CDR1 is SGHTA and CDR2 is FQGTGA. The CDR3 spells CASSLYRSNEQFF. CDR3 DNA sequence: TGTGCCAGCAGCTTGTATCGATCCAATGAGCAGTTCTTC.